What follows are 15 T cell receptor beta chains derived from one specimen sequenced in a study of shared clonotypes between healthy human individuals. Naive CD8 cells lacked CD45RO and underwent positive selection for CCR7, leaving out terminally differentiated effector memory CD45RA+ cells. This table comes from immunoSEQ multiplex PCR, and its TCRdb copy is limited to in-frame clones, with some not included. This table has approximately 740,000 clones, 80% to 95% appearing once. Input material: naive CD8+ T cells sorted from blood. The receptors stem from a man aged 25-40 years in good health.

DNA for the CDR3: TGTGCCAGCAGCTTAGACTCGGGACTAGCAGATTGGAATGAGCAGTTCTTC. It yields the protein CASSLDSGLADWNEQFF. The rearrangement links TRBV7-9 to TRBJ2-1; 9 bases map to TRBD2. From germline, CDR1 is SEHNR and CDR2 FQNEAQ (reference sequence). Trimming removed 1 base from V and 7 bases from J; junction bases left unmatched: 11. CDR3 length equals 17 residues.

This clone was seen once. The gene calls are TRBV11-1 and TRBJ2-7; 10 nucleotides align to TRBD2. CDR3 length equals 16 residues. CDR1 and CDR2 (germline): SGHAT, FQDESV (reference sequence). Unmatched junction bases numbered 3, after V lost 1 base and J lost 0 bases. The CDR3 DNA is TGTGCCAGCAGCTTAGATCTAGCGGGAGCCTCCTACGAGCAGTACTTC. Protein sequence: CASSLDLAGASYEQYF.

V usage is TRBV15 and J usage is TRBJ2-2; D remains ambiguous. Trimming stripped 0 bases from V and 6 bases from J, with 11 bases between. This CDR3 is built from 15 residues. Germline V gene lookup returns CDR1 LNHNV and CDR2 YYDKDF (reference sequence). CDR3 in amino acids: CATSRDRNKAGELFF. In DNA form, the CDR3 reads TGTGCCACCAGCAGAGATCGGAATAAGGCCGGGGAGCTGTTTTTT.

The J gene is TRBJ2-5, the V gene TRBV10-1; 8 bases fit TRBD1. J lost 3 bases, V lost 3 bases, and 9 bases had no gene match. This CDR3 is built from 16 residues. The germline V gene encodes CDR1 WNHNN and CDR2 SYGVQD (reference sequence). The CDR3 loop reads CASSESLRGPKETQYF. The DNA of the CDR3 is TGCGCCAGCAGTGAATCTCTCAGGGGGCCTAAAGAGACCCAGTACTTC.

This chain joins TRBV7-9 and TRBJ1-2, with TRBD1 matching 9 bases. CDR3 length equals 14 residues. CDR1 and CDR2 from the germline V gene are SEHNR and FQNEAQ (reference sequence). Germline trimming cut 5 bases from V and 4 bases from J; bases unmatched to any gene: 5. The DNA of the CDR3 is TGTGCCAGCAGCGACCGGGACAGGGCCTATGGCTACACCTTC. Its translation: CASSDRDRAYGYTF.

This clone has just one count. CDR3 nucleotide sequence: TGTGCCAGCAGCGTACAAGGTGGGGTTACAAAGGGAGATACGCAGTATTTT. This translates into CASSVQGGVTKGDTQYF. The rearrangement uses TRBV9 and TRBJ2-3; D uncertain. This CDR3 region has 17 residues. Germline V gene data show CDR1 as SGDLS and CDR2 as YYNGEE. V lost 1 base, J lost 5 bases, and 20 bases lay in between.

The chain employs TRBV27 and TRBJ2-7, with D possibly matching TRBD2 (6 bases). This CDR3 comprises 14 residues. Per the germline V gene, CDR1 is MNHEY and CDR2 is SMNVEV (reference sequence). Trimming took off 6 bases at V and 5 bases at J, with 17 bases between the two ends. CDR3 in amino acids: CASSPFGGMDEQYF. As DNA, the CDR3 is TGTGCCAGCAGCCCTTTTGGGGGGATGGACGAGCAGTACTTC.

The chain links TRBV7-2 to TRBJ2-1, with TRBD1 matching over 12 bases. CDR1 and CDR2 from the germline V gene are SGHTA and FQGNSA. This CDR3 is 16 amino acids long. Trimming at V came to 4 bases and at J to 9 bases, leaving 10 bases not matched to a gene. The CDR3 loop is CASSSPPGQGALEQFF. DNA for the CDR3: TGTGCCAGCAGCTCCCCTCCGGGACAGGGGGCTCTTGAGCAGTTCTTC. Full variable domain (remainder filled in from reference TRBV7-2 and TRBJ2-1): GAGVSQSPSNKVTEKGKDVELRCDPISGHTALYWYRQSLGQGLEFLIYFQGNSAPDKSGLPSDRFSAERTGGSVSTLTIQRTQQEDSAVYLCASSSPPGQGALEQFFGPGTRLTVL.

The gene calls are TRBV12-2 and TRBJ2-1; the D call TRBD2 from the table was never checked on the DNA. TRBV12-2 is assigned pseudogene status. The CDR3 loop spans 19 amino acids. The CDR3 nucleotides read TGTGCAAGTCGCTTAGGGTTACGGATGTGGGAGGGCCAAGGTCATGAGCAGTTCTTC. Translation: CASRLGLRMWEGQGHEQFF.

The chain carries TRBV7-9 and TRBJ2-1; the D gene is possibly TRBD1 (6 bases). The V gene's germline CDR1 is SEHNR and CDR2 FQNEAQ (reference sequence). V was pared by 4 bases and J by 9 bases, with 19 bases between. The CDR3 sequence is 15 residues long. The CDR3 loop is CASSSGPTGGSEQFF. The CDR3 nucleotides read TGTGCCAGCAGCTCGGGACCGACAGGCGGTAGTGAGCAGTTCTTC. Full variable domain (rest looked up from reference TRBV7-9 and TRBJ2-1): DTGVSQNPRHKITKRGQNVTFRCDPISEHNRLYWYRQTLGQGPEFLTYFQNEAQLEKSRLLSDRFSAERPKGSFSTLEIQRTEQGDSAMYLCASSSGPTGGSEQFFGPGTRLTVL.

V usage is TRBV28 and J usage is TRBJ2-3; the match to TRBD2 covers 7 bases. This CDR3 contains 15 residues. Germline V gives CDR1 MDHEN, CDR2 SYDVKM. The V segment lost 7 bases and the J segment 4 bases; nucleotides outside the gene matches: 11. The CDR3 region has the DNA TGTGCCAGCACCTACGGCGGGAGTGTTGCAGATACGCAGTATTTT. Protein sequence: CASTYGGSVADTQYF.

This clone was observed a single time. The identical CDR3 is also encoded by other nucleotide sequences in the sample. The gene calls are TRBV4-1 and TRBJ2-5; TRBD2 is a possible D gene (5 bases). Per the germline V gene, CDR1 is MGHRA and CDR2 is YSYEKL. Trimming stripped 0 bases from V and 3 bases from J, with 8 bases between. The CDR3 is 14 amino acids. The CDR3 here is CASSQDPGEETQYF. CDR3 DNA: TGCGCCAGCAGCCAAGATCCCGGGGAAGAGACCCAGTACTTC.

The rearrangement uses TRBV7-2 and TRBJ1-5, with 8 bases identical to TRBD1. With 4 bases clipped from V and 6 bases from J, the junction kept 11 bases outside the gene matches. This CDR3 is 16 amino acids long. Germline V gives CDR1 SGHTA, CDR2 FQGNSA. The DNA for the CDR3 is TGTGCCAGCAGCTGGGGGGGGACAGGTTATAGTCAGCCCCAGCATTTT. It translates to CASSWGGTGYSQPQHF. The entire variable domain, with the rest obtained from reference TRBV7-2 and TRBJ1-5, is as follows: GAGVSQSPSNKVTEKGKDVELRCDPISGHTALYWYRQSLGQGLEFLIYFQGNSAPDKSGLPSDRFSAERTGGSVSTLTIQRTQQEDSAVYLCASSWGGTGYSQPQHFGDGTRLSIL.

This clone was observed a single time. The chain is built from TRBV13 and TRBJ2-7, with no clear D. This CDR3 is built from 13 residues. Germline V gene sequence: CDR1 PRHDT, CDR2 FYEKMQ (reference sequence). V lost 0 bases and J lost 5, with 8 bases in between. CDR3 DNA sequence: TGTGCCAGCAGCTTAGGGGGAAGCCACGAGCAGTACTTC. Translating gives CASSLGGSHEQYF.

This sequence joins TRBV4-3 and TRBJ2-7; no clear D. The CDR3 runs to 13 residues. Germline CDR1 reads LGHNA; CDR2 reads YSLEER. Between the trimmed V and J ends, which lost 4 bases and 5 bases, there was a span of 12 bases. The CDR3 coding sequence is TGCGCCAGCAGCCCCGATAGACTGAACGAGCAGTACTTC. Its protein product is CASSPDRLNEQYF.